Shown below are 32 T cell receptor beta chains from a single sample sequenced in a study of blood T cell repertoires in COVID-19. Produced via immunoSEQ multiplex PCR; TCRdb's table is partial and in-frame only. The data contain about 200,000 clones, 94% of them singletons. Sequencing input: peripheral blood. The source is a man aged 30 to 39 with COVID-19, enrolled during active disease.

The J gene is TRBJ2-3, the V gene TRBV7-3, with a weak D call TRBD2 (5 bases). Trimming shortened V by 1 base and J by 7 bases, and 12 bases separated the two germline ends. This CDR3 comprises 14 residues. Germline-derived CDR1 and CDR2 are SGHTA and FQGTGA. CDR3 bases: TGTGCCAGCAGCTTAAGGGGAGAAGGTTATACGCAGTATTTT. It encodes CASSLRGEGYTQYF.

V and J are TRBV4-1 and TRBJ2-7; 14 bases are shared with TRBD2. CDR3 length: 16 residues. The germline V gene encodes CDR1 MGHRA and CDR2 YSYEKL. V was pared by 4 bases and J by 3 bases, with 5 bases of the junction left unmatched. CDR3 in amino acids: CASSPRTSGGFYEQYF. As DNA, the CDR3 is TGCGCCAGCAGCCCCCGGACTAGCGGGGGGTTCTACGAGCAGTACTTC.

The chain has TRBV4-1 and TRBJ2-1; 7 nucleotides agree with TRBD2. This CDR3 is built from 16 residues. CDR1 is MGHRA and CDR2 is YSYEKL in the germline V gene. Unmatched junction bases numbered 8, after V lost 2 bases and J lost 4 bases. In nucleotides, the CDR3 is TGCGCCAGCAGCCAACGGGCTAGCGGCCTTTACAATGAGCAGTTCTTC. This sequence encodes CASSQRASGLYNEQFF.

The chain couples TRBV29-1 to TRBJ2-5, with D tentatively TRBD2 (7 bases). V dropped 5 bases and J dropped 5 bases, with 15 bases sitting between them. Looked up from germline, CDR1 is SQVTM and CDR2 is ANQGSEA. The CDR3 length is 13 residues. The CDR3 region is CSVYGGRGETQYF. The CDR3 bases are TGCAGCGTTTACGGGGGGCGAGGGGAGACCCAGTACTTC. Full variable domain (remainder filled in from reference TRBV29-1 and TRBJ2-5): SAVISQKPSRDICQRGTSLTIQCQVDSQVTMMFWYRQQPGQSLTLIATANQGSEATYESGFVIDKFPISRPNLTFSTLTVSNMSPEDSSIYLCSVYGGRGETQYFGPGTRLLVL.

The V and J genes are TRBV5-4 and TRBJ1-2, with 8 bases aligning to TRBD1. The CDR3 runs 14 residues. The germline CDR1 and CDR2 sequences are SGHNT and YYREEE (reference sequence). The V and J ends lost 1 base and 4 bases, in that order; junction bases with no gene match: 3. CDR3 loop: CASSLNRGTYGYTF. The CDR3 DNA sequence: TGTGCCAGCAGCTTGAACAGGGGGACCTATGGCTACACCTTC.

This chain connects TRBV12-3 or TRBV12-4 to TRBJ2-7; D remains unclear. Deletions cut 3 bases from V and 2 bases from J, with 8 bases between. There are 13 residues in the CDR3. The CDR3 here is CASSFAGTYEQYF. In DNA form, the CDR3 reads TGTGCCAGCAGTTTCGCAGGAACCTACGAGCAGTACTTC.

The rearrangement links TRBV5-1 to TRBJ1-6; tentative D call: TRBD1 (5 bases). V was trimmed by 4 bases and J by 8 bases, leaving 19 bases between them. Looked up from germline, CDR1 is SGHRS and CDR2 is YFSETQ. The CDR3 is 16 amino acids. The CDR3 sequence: CASSMTVTYGDSPLHF. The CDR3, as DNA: TGCGCCAGCAGCATGACAGTCACTTATGGAGATTCACCCCTCCACTTT.

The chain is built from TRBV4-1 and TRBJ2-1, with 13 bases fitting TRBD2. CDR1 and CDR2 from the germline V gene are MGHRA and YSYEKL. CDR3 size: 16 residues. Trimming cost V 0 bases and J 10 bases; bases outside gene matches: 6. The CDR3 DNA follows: TGCGCCAGCAGCCAAGAGGGACTAGCGGGGACGGAGGAGCAGTTCTTC. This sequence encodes CASSQEGLAGTEEQFF.

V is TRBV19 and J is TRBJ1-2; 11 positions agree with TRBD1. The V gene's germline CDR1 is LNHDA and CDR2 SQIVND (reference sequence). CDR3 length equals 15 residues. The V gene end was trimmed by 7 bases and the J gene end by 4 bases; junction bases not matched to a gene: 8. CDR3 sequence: CASNPGQGVTYGYTF. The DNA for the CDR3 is TGTGCCAGTAACCCGGGACAGGGGGTCACCTATGGCTACACCTTC.

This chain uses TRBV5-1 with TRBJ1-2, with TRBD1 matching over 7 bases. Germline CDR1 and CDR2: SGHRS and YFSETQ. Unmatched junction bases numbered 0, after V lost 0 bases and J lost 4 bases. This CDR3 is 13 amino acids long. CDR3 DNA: TGCGCCAGCAGCTTGGGGACAGGCTATGGCTACACCTTC. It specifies CASSLGTGYGYTF.

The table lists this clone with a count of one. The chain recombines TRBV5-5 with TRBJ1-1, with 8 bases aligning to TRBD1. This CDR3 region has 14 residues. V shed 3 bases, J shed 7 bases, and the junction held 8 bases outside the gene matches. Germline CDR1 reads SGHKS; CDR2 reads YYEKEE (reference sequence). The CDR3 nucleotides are TGTGCCAGCAGCTGGACGGACAGGGTTGGTGAAGCTTTCTTT. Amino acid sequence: CASSWTDRVGEAFF.

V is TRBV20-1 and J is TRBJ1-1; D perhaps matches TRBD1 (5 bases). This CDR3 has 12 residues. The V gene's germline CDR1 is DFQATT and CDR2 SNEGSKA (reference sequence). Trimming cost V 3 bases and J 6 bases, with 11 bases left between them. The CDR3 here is CSASGARPEAFF. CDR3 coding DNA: TGCAGTGCTAGTGGGGCAAGGCCTGAAGCTTTCTTT.

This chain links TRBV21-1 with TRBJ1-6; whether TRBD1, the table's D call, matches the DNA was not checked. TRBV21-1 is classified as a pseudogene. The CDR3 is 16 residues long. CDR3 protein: CASSKETGDYNSPLHF. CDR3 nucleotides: TGTGCCAGCAGCAAAGAGACAGGGGACTATAATTCACCCCTCCACTTT.

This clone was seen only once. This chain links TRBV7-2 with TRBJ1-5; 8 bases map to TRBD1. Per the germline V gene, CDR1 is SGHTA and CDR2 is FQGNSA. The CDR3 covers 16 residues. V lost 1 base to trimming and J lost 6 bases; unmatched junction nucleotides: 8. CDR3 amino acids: CASSLGQGALTQPQHF. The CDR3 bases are TGTGCCAGCAGCTTAGGCCAGGGGGCTTTAACTCAGCCCCAGCATTTT.

The CDR3 loop is CASSYSRTGRGETQYF. The CDR3 bases are TGTGCCAGCAGTTACTCTAGGACAGGGAGGGGAGAGACCCAGTACTTC. J is TRBJ2-5 and V is TRBV6-6, with D tentatively TRBD1 (8 bases). CDR1 MNHNY and CDR2 SVGAGI come from the germline V gene (reference sequence). V was clipped by 0 bases and J by 4 bases, with 15 bases between them. The CDR3 extends over 16 amino acids.

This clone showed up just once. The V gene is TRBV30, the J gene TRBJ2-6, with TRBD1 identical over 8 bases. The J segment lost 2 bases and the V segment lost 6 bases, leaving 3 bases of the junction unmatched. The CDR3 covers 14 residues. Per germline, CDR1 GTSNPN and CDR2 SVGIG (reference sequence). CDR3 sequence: CACRTGTGANVLTF. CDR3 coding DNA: TGTGCCTGCCGGACAGGGACTGGGGCCAACGTCCTGACTTTC. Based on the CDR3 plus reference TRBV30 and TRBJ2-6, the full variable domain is SQTIHQWPATLVQPVGSPLSLECTVEGTSNPNLYWYRQAAGRGLQLLFYSVGIGQISSEVPQNLSASRPQDRQFILSSKKLLLSDSGFYLCACRTGTGANVLTFGAGSRLTVL.

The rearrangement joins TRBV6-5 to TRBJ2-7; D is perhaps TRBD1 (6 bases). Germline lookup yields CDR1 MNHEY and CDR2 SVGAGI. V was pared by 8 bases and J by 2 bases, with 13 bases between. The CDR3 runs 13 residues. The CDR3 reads CASGGSKTYEQYF. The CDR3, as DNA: TGTGCCAGCGGGGGCAGTAAGACCTACGAGCAGTACTTC.

The CDR3: CAWAAGQNTEAFF. The CDR3 region has the DNA TGTGCCTGGGCAGCGGGACAGAACACTGAAGCTTTCTTT. The chain has TRBV30 and TRBJ1-1; tentatively, D is TRBD1 (6 bases). The CDR3 consists of 13 residues. Trimming removed 5 bases from V and 1 base from J, with 11 bases in between. Germline CDR1 is GTSNPN and CDR2 is SVGIG (reference sequence).

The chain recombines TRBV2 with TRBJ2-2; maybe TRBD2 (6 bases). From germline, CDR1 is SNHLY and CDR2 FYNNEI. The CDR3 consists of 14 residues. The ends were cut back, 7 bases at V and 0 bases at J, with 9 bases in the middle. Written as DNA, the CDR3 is TGTGCCAGCAAGGGCGGGGCGAACACCGGGGAGCTGTTTTTT. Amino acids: CASKGGANTGELFF.

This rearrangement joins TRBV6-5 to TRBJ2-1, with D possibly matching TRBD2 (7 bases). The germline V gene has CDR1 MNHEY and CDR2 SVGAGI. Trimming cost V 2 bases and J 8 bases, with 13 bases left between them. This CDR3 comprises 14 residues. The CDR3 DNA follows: TGTGCCAGCAGTTACGGGGGGGGGCCTTATGAGCAGTTCTTC. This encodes CASSYGGGPYEQFF.

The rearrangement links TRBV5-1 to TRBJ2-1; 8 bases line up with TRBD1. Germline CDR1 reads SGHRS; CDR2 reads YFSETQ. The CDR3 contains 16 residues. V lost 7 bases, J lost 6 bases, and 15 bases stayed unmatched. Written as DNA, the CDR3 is TGCGCCAGCGGCGCTCAGGGGGCGAATCGTGGCAATGAGCAGTTCTTC. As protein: CASGAQGANRGNEQFF. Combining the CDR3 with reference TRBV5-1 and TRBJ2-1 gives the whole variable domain KAGVTQTPRYLIKTRGQQVTLSCSPISGHRSVSWYQQTPGQGLQFLFEYFSETQRNKGNFPGRFSGRQFSNSRSEMNVSTLELGDSALYLCASGAQGANRGNEQFFGPGTRLTVL.

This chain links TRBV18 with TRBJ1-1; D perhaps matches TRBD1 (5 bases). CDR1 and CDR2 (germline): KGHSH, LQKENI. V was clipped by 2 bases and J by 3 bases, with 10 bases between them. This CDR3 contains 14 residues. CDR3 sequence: CASSPGAGDTEAFF. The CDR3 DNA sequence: TGTGCCAGCTCACCAGGAGCGGGGGACACTGAAGCTTTCTTT.

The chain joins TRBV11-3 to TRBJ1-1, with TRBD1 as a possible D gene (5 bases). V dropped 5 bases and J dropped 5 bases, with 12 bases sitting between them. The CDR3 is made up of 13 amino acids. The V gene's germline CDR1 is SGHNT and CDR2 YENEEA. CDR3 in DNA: TGTGCCAGCAGCAAGAATGGGGCAACTGAAGCTTTCTTT. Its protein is CASSKNGATEAFF.

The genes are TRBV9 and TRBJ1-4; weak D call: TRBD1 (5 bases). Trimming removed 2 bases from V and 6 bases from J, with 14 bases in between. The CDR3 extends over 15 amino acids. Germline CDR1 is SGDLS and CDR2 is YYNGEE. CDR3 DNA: TGTGCCAGCAGCGTCGACGGACGGGGGGATGAAAAACTGTTTTTT. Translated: CASSVDGRGDEKLFF.

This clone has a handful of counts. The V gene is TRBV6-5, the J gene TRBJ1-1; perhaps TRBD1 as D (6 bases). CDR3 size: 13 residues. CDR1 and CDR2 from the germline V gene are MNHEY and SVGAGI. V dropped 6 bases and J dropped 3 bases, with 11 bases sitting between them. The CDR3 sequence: CASSRGQYTEAFF. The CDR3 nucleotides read TGTGCCAGCAGCCGTGGACAGTACACTGAAGCTTTCTTT.

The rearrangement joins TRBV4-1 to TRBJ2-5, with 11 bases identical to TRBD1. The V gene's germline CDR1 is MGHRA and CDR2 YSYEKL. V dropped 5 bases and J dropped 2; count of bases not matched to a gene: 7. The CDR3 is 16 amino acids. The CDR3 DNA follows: TGCGCCAGCAGCACCGGACAGGGGGCGGAACAAGAGACCCAGTACTTC. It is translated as CASSTGQGAEQETQYF.

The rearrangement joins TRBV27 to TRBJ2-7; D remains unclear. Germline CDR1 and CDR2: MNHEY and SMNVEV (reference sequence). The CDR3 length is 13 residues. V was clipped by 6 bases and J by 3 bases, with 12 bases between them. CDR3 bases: TGTGCCAGCAGGGCAGGCTTCATCTACGAGCAGTACTTC. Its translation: CASRAGFIYEQYF.

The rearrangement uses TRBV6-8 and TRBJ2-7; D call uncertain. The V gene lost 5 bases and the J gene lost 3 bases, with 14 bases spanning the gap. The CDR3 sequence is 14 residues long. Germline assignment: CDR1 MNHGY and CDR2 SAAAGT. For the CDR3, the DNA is TGTGCCAGCAGTACCCCCGCGGTGAACTACGAGCAGTACTTC. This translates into CASSTPAVNYEQYF.

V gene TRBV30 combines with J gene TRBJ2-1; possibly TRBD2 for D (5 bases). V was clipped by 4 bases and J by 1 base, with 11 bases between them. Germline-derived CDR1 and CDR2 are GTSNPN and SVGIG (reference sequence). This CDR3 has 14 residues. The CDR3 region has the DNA TGTGCCTGGAAAGAACGGGGATCCTACAATGAGCAGTTCTTC. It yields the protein CAWKERGSYNEQFF.

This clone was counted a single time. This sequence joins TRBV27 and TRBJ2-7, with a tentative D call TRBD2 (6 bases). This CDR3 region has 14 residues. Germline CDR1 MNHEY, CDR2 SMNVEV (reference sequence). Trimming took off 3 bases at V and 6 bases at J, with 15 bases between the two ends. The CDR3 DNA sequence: TGTGCCAGCAGTTTTATGGGGGGTGTGCGCGAGCAGTACTTC. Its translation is CASSFMGGVREQYF.

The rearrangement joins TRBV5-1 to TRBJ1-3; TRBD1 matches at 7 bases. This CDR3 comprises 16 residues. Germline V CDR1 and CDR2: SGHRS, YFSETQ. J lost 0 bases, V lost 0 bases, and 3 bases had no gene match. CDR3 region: CASSLDGTVSGNTIYF. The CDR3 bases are TGCGCCAGCAGCTTGGACGGGACAGTCTCTGGAAACACCATATATTTT.

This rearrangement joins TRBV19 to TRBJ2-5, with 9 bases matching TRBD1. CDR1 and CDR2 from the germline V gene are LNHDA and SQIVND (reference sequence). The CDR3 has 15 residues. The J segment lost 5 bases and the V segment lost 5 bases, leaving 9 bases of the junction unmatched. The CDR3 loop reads CASSSLGQGEETQYF. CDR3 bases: TGTGCCAGTAGTTCTTTGGGACAGGGTGAGGAGACCCAGTACTTC.